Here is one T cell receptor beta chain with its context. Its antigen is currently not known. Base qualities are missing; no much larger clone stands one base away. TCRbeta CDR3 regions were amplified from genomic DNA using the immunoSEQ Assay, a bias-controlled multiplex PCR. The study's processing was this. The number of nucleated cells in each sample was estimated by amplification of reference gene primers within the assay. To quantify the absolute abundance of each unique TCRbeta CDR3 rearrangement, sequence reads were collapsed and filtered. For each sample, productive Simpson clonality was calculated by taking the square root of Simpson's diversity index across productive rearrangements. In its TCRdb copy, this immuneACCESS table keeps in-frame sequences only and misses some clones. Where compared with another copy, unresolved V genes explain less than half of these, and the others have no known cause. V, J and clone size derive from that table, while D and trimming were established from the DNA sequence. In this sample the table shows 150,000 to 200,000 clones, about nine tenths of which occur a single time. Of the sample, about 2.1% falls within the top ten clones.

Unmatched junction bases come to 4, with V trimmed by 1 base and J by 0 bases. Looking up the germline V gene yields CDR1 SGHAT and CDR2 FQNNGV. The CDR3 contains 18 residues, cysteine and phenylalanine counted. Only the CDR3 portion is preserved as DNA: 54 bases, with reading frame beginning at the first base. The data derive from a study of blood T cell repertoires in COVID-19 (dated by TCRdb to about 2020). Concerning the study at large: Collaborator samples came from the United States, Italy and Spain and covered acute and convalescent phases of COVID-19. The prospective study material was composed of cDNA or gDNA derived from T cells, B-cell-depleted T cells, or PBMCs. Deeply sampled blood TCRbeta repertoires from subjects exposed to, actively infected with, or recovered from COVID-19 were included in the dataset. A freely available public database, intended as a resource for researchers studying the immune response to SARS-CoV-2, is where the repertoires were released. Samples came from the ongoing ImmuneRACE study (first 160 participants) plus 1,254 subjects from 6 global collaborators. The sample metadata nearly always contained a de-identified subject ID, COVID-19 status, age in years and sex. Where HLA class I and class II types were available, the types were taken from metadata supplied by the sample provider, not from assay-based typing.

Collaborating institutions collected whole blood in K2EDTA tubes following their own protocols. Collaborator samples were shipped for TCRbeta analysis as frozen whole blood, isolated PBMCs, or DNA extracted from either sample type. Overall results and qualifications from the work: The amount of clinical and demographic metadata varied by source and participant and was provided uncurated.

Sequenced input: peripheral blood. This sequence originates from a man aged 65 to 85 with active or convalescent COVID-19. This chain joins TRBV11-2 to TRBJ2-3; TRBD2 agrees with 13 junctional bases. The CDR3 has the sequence CASSLVGLAGPSTDTQYF. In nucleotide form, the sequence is TGTGCCAGCAGCTTAGTGGGACTAGCGGGACCTAGCACAGATACGCAGTATTTT. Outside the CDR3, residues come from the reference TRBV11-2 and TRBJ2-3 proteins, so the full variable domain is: EAGVAQSPRYKIIEKRQSVAFWCNPISGHATLYWYQQILGQGPKLLIQFQNNGVVDDSQLPKDRFSAERLKGVDSTLKIQPAKLEDSAVYLCASSLVGLAGPSTDTQYFGPGTRLTVL.